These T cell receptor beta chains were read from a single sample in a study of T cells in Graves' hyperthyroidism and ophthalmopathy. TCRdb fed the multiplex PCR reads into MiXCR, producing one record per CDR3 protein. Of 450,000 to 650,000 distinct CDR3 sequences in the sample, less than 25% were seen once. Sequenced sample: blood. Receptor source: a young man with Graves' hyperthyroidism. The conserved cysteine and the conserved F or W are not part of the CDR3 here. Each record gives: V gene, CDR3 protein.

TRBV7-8	ASSKVGTANTEAF
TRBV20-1	SALLTTEETQY
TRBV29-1	SVELAGYRDEQY
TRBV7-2	ASSPSDTGELF
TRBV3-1	ASSQGVLGLANQPQH
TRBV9	ASSVETNYGYT
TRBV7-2	ASSSPWT
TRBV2	ASSEKRQITDTQY
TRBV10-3	AISEVGGIGANVLT
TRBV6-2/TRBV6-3	ASSRAGQGWRTEAF
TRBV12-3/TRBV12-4	ASSRTGREQY
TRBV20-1	SAPLTATGALGAF
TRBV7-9	ASSFIGVYEQY
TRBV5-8	ASSLMVTRARETQY
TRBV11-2	ASSPSIEANTEAF
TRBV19	ASSTLSSGANVLT
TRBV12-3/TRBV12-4	ASSTRTGRVQPQH
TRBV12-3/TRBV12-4	ASRQDRIHRGRGYEQY
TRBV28	ASSFRDRPSGANVLT
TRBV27	ASRKQTGETQY
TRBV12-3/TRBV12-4	ASSSDRDQPQH
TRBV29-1	SVEKSGQGEQY
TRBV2	ASSRFRETQY
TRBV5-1	ASRKGTEETQY
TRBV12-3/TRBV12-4	ASSLSLGQKETQY
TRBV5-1	ASSLGPGQGVYGYT
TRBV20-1	SASDRLAGDPLKQY
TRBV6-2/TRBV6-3	ASSYHGTSYEQY
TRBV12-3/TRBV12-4	ASSSRDSFYEQY
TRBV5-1	ASSLGALGTGELF
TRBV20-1	SARASRTDTQY
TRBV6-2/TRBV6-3	ASSYSTGRVANTGELF
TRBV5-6	ASSFGGFQYEQY
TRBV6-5	ASSYSEGQENYGYT
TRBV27	ASSQGHRGFYGYT
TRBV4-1	ASSLNRGWEQY
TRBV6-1	ASVAGETQY